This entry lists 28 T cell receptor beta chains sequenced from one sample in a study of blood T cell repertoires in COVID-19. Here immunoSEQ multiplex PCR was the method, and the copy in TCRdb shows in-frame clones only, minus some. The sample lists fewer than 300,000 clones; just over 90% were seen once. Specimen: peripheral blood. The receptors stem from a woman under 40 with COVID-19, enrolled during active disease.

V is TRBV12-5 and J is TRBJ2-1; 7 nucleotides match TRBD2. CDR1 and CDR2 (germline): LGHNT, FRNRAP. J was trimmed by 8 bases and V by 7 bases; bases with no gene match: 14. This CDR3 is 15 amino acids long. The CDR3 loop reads CASDDLAGVSDEQFF. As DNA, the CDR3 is TGTGCTAGTGATGATTTGGCGGGAGTTTCGGATGAGCAGTTCTTC. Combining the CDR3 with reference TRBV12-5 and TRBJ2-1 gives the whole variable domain DARVTQTPRHKVTEMGQEVTMRCQPILGHNTVFWYRQTMMQGLELLAYFRNRAPLDDSGMPKDRFSAEMPDATLATLKIQPSEPRDSAVYFCASDDLAGVSDEQFFGPGTRLTVL.

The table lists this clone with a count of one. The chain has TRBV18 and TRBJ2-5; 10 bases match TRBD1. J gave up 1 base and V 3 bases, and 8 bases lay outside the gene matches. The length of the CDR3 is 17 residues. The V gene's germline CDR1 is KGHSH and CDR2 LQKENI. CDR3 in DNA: TGTGCCAGCTCACCTACCGGACAGGGGGGAGGCCAAGAGACCCAGTACTTC. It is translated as CASSPTGQGGGQETQYF.

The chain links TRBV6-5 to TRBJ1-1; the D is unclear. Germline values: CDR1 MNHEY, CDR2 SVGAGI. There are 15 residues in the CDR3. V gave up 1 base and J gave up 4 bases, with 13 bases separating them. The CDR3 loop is CASSYFLGVPTEAFF. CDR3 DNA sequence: TGTGCCAGCAGTTACTTTCTAGGCGTACCCACTGAAGCTTTCTTT.

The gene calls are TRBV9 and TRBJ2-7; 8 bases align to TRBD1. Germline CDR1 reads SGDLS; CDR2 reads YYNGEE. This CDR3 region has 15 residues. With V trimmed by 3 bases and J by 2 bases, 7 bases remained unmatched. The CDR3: CASSAQTGGTYEQYF. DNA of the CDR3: TGTGCCAGCAGCGCCCAAACAGGGGGGACCTACGAGCAGTACTTC.

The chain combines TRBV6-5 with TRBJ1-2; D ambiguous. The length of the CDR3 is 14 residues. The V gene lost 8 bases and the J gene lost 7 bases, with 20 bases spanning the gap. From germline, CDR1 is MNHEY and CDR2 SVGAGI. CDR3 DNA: TGTGCCAGCGTTGAGGGAGGAGAGGGAACTGGCTACACCTTC. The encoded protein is CASVEGGEGTGYTF.

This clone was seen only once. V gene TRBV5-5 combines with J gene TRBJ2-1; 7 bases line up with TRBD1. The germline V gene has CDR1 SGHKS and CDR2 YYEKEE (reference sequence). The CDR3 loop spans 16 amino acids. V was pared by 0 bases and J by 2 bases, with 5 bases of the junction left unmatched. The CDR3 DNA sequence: TGTGCCAGCAGCTTGGTTTGGCAGGGGGCCTACAATGAGCAGTTCTTC. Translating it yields CASSLVWQGAYNEQFF.

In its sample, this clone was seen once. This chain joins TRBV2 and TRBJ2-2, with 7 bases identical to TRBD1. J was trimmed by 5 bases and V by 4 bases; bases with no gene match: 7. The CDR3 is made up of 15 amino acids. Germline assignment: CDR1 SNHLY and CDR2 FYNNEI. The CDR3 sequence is CASSVVTGNTGELFF. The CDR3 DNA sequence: TGTGCCAGCAGTGTTGTGACAGGGAATACCGGGGAGCTGTTTTTT.

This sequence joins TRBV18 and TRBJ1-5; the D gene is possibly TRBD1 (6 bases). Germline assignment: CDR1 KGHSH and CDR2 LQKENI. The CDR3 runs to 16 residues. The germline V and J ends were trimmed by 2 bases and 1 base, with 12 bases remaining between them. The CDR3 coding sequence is TGTGCCAGCTCACCATTCAGAGGACAGAGCAATCAGCCCCAGCATTTT. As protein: CASSPFRGQSNQPQHF.

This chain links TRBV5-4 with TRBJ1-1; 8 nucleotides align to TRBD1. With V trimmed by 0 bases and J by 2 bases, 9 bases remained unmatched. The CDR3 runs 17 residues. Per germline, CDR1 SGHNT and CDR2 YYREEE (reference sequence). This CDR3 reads CASSLGGRGPTNTEAFF. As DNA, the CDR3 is TGTGCCAGCAGCTTGGGTGGCAGGGGGCCCACTAACACTGAAGCTTTCTTT.

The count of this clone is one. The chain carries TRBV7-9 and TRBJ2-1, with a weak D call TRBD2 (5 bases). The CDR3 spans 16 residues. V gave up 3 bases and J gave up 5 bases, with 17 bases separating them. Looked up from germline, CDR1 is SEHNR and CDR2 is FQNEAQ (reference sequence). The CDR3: CASSFRTSSAHNEQFF. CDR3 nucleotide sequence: TGTGCCAGCAGCTTCCGGACTTCATCTGCCCACAATGAGCAGTTCTTC.

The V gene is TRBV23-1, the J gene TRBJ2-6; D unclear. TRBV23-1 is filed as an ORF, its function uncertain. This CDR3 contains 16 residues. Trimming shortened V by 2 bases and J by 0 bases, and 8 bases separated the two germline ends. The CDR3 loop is CASSQLRSSGANVLTF. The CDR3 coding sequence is TGCGCCAGCAGTCAACTACGGAGCTCTGGGGCCAACGTCCTGACTTTC.

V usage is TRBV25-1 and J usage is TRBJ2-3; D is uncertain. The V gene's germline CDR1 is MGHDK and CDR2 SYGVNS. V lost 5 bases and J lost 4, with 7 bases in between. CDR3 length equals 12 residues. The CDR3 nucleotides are TGTGCCAGCAGTTCTAGTGCAGATACGCAGTATTTT. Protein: CASSSSADTQYF.

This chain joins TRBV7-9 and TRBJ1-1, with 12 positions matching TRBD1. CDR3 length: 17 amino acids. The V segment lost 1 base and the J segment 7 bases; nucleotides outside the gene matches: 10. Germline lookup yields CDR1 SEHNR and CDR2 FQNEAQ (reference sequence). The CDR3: CASSLGDRGRRDVEAFF. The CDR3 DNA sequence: TGTGCCAGCAGCTTAGGGGACAGGGGGCGGCGGGACGTTGAAGCTTTCTTT.

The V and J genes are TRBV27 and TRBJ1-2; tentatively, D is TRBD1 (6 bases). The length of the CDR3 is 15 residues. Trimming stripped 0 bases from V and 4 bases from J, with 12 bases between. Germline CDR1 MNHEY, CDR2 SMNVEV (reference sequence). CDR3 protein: CASSLSGAVGYGYTF. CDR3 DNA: TGTGCCAGCAGTTTATCGGGGGCGGTAGGCTATGGCTACACCTTC.

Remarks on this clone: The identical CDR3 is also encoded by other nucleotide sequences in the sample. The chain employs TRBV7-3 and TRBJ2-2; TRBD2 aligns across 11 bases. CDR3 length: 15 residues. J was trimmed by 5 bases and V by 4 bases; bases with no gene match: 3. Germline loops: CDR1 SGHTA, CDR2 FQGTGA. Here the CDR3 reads CASSSLAGGTGELFF. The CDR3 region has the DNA TGTGCCAGCAGCTCCCTAGCGGGGGGAACCGGGGAGCTGTTTTTT.

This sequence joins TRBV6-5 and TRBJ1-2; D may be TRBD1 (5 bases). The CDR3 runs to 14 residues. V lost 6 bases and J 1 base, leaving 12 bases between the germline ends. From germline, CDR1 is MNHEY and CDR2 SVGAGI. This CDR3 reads CASRGGEINYGYTF. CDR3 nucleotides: TGTGCCAGCAGGGGGGGGGAAATTAACTATGGCTACACCTTC.

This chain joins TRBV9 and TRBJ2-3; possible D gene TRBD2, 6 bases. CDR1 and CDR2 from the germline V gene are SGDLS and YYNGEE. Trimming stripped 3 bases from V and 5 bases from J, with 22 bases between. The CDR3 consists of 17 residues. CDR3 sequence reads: CASSAQGPRRGIDTQYF. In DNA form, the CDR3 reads TGTGCCAGCAGCGCCCAGGGACCCCGTCGGGGGATAGATACGCAGTATTTT.

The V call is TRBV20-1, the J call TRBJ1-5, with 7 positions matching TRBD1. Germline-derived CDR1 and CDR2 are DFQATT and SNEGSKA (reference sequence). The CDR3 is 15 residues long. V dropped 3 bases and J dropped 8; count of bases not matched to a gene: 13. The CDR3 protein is CSASEGAASREPQHF. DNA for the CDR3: TGCAGTGCTAGTGAGGGGGCGGCCTCTCGGGAGCCCCAGCATTTT.

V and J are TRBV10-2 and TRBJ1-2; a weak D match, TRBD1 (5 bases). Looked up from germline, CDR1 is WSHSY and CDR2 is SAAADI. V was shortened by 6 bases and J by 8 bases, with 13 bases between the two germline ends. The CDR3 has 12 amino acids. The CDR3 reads CASSGGLGGYTF. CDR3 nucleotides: TGCGCCAGCAGCGGGGGACTAGGGGGCTACACCTTC.

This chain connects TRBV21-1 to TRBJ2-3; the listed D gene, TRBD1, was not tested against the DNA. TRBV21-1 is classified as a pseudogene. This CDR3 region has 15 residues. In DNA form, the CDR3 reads TGTGCCAGCAGCGCTACAAGACAGGGGCCAGATACGCAGTATTTT. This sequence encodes CASSATRQGPDTQYF.

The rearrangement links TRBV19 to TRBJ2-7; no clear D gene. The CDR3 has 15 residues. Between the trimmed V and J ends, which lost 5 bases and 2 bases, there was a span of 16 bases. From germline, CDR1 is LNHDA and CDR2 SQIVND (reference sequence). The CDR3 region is CASSLGPSLPYEQYF. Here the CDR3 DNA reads TGTGCCAGTAGTCTGGGCCCATCCCTCCCCTACGAGCAGTACTTC.

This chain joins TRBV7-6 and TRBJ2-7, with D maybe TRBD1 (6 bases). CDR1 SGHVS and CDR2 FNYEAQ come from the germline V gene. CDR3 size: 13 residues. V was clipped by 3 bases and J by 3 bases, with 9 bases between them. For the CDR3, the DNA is TGTGCCAGCAGCTTGGACAGCAACTACGAGCAGTACTTC. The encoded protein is CASSLDSNYEQYF. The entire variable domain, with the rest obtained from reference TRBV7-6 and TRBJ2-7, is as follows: GAGVSQSPRYKVTKRGQDVALRCDPISGHVSLYWYRQALGQGPEFLTYFNYEAQQDKSGLPNDRFSAERPEGSISTLTIQRTEQRDSAMYRCASSLDSNYEQYFGPGTRLTVT.

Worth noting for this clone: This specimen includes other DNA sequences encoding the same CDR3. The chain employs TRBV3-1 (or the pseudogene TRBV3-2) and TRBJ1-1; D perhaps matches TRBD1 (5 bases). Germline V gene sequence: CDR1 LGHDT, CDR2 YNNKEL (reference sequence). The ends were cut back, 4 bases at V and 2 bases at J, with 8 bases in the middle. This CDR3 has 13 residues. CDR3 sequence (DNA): TGTGCCAGCAGCCTCACAGGAAACACTGAAGCTTTCTTT. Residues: CASSLTGNTEAFF.

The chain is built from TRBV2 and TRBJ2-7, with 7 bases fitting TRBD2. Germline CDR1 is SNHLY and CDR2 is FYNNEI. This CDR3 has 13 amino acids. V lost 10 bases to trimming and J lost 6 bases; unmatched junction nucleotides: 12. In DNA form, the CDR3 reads TGTGCCACCGGAAACAGGCCTAGCGGCGAGCAGTACTTC. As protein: CATGNRPSGEQYF.

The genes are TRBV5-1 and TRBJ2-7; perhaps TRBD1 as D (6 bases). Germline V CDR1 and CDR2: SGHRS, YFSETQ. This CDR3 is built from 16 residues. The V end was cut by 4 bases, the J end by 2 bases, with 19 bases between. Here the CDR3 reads CASSEQGTLSAYEQYF. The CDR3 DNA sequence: TGCGCCAGCAGCGAGCAGGGGACCCTCAGCGCCTACGAGCAGTACTTC.

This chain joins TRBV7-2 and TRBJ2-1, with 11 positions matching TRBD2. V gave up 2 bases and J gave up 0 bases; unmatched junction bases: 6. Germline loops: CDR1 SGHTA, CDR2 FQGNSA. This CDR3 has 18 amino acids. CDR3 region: CASSLMLAGGSSYNEQFF. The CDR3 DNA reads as TGTGCCAGCAGCTTAATGTTAGCGGGAGGGAGCTCCTACAATGAGCAGTTCTTC.

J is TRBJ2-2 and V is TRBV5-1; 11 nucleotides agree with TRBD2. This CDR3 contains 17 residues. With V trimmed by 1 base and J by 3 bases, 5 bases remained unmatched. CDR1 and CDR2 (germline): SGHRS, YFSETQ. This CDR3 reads CASSLTSGRADTGELFF. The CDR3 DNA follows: TGCGCCAGCAGCTTGACTAGCGGGAGAGCGGACACCGGGGAGCTGTTTTTT.

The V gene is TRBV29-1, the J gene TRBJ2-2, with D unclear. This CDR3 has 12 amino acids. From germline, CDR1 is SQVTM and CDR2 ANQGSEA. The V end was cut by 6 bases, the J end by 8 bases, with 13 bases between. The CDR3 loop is CSVARRRGELFF. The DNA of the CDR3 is TGCAGCGTGGCCCGGAGACGTGGGGAGCTGTTTTTT.